The 5 T cell receptor beta chains below were found in one sample sequenced in a study of blood T cells in healthy people across ages. Then a second PCR, running roughly 6 to 12 cycles, was carried out with a sample-barcoded 5' primer and a J-beta primer mix. TCRdb re-analysed the 5' RACE reads in MiXCR, keeping a single row per CDR3 protein. This sample has about 780,000 distinct CDR3 sequences, with around 50% found just once. Sequencing was done on a sample of blood. These TCRs come from a man of 80 years or more in good health.

This clonotype was picked up a small number of times. The chain combines TRBV7-9 with TRBJ2-3; 11 bases fit TRBD2. The length of the CDR3 is 19 residues. The junction had 17 bases not matched to a gene; V was cut back by 4 bases and J by 5 bases. From germline, CDR1 is SEHNR and CDR2 FQNEAQ (reference sequence). The CDR3 region is CASSSRPHIAGGARDTQYF. CDR3 nucleotides: TGTGCCAGCAGCTCCCGCCCCCATATAGCGGGAGGGGCCCGAGATACGCAGTATTTT.

This clonotype was seen only a few times. The chain employs TRBV29-1 and TRBJ2-3; perhaps TRBD1 as D (6 bases). The CDR3 is 13 residues long. Germline-derived CDR1 and CDR2 are SQVTM and ANQGSEA. V lost 6 bases to trimming and J lost 4 bases, with 14 bases between them. The CDR3 coding sequence is TGCAGCGTAGGTGCCCAGGGGCCAGATACGCAGTATTTT. This codes for CSVGAQGPDTQYF.

The chain couples TRBV7-2 to TRBJ2-3, with D unclear. The V end lost 5 bases, the J end lost 5 bases, and 20 bases lay between the germline ends. The CDR3 totals 16 residues. CDR1 is SGHTA and CDR2 is FQGNSA in the germline V gene. CDR3 bases: TGTGCCAGCAGCGCAGCCGTGAGGCGGAAGGAAGATACGCAGTATTTT. This translates into CASSAAVRRKEDTQYF.

Concerning this clonotype itself: An end of the junction differs from the germline gene, which may be a read error. The chain links TRBV29-1 to TRBJ2-1, with 13 bases identical to TRBD2. CDR3 length: 16 residues. Germline CDR1 reads SQVTM; CDR2 reads ANQGSEA. CDR3 protein: CSAGTSGASSYNERFF. CDR3 coding DNA: TGCAGCGCCGGGACTAGCGGGGCGAGCTCCTACAATGAGCGGTTCTTC.

The chain joins TRBV9 to TRBJ2-5; D may be TRBD2 (5 bases). CDR3 length: 16 residues. Per germline, CDR1 SGDLS and CDR2 YYNGEE. Trimming shortened V by 0 bases and J by 11 bases, and 23 bases separated the two germline ends. The DNA for the CDR3 is TGTGCCAGCAGCGTAGTTGTTGAGGGCGCGGGCAATGAGCAGTACTTC. This translates into CASSVVVEGAGNEQYF.